These T cell receptor beta chains were read from a single sample in a study of T-cell memory formation after mild COVID-19. One entry per CDR3 protein results from TCRdb running MiXCR on the 5' RACE reads. The profile shows hundreds of thousands of distinct CDR3 sequences, about 23% of them singletons. The specimen was PBMCs or a T cell subset sorted from them (not recorded which). All receptors derive from an adult woman who had mild COVID-19 (a few samples of this study predate the infection). Cell type and time point are not known. Both conserved end residues are part of each CDR3. A D gene is named only where the DNA matches it firmly. A row's size may be missing; if present it is once, few, many or a size class.

clone_size	d_call	v_call	j_call	cdr3_nt	cdr3_aa
NA	NA	TRBV19	TRBJ2-7	TGTGCCAGTAGTCCCTCCCTGTCAAGCTCCTACGAGCAGTACTTC	CASSPSLSSSYEQYF
NA	TRBD2	TRBV7-6	TRBJ2-3	TGTGCCAGCAGCTTAGAACTAGCGGGACTCTCTAGCACAGATACGCAGTATTTT	CASSLELAGLSSTDTQYF
few	TRBD2	TRBV6-6	TRBJ2-3	TGTGCCAGCAGTTCCCTGCGGGAGGCCACAGATACGCAGTATTTT	CASSSLREATDTQYF
NA	NA	TRBV14	TRBJ2-3	TGTGCCAGCAGCCGGGGCCAGCGGTCCACAGATACGCAGTATTTT	CASSRGQRSTDTQYF
NA	NA	TRBV7-9	TRBJ2-5	TGTGCCAGCAGCTGGGCCACAGGAAAAGAGACCCAGTACTTC	CASSWATGKETQYF
NA	TRBD1	TRBV6-5	TRBJ2-7	TGTGCCAGCAGTTACCTCCCCGGACAGGGAGATCAGTACTTC	CASSYLPGQGDQYF
few	TRBD2	TRBV6-5	TRBJ2-1	TGTGCCAGCAGTGGGGGACTAGCGGGACGAGACAATGAGCAGTTCTTC	CASSGGLAGRDNEQFF
NA	NA	TRBV7-9	TRBJ2-5	TGTGCCAGCCACCACACGGGGGAGGCCCAAGAGACCCAGTACTTC	CASHHTGEAQETQYF
NA	NA	TRBV18	TRBJ2-1	TGTGCCAGCTCGGAGAGCGGGTCGTCCTACAATGAGCAGTTCTTC	CASSESGSSYNEQFF
few	NA	TRBV5-4	TRBJ2-5	TGTGCCAGCAGTCCCGCCTACTTC	CASSPAYF
NA	TRBD1	TRBV30	TRBJ1-2	TGTGCCTGGGAAGGACAGGAGGACTATGGCTACACCTTC	CAWEGQEDYGYTF